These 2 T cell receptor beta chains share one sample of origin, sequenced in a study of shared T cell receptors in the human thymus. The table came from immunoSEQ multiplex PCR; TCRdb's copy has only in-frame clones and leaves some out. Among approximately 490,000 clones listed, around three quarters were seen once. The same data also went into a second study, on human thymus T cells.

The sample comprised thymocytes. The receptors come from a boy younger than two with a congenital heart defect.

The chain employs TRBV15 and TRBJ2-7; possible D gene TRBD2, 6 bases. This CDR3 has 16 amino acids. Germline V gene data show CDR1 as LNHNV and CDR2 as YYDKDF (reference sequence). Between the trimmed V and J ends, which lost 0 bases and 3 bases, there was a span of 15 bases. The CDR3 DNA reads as TGTGCCACCAGCAGAGATCTCCGGGAGAGGCTCTACGAGCAGTACTTC. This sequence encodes CATSRDLRERLYEQYF.

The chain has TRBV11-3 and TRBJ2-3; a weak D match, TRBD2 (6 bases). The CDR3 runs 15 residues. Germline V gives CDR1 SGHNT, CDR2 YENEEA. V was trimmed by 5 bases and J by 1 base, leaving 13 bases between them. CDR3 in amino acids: CASSAEGRGTDTQYF. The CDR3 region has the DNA TGTGCCAGCAGCGCGGAGGGTAGGGGCACAGATACGCAGTATTTT.